These 18 T cell receptor beta chains were sequenced from one sample in a study of T cells after posttransplantation cyclophosphamide. Produced via immunoSEQ multiplex PCR; TCRdb's table is partial and in-frame only. Of about 66,000 clones in the sample, 90% to 95% were seen once. Sequenced input: PBMCs. These receptors were obtained from a woman in her twenties or thirties in good health and a related stem cell transplant donor.

The CDR3 protein is CASSSWDLGETQYF. In nucleotides, the CDR3 is TGTGCCAGCAGCTCGTGGGACCTGGGGGAGACCCAGTACTTC. This chain uses TRBV7-8 with TRBJ2-5; D possibly matches TRBD1 or TRBD2 (5 bases each). Germline CDR1 reads SGHVS; CDR2 reads FQNEAQ. CDR3 length: 14 residues. V dropped 4 bases and J dropped 5 bases, with 14 bases sitting between them.

The chain is built from TRBV19 and TRBJ2-7; a possible D gene is TRBD2 (5 bases). V was cut by 3 bases and J by 2 bases, with 11 bases left in between. The CDR3 extends over 14 amino acids. Germline V lookup: CDR1 LNHDA, CDR2 SQIVND (reference sequence). In DNA form, the CDR3 reads TGTGCCAGTAGTATTGGTCCGGGGACCTACGAGCAGTACTTC. Translation: CASSIGPGTYEQYF.

The V call is TRBV7-8, the J call TRBJ2-7, with D hard to call. This CDR3 region has 13 residues. Germline-derived CDR1 and CDR2 are SGHVS and FQNEAQ. Trimming took off 7 bases at V and 1 base at J, with 11 bases between the two ends. The CDR3 DNA is TGTGCCAGCAAAGAAAGGGTTTCCTACGAGCAGTACTTC. It is translated as CASKERVSYEQYF.

The genes are TRBV19 and TRBJ1-3, with no clear D. Germline CDR1 is LNHDA and CDR2 is SQIVND (reference sequence). V was clipped by 3 bases and J by 4 bases, with 7 bases between them. This CDR3 comprises 13 residues. CDR3 coding DNA: TGTGCCAGTAGTATCGGAGAGGGAAACACCATATATTTT. This sequence encodes CASSIGEGNTIYF.

The table lists this clone with a count of one. This chain connects TRBV7-9 to TRBJ2-5, with D tentatively TRBD2 (7 bases). The V end was cut by 3 bases, the J end by 1 base, with 9 bases between. The CDR3 covers 14 residues. Germline lookup yields CDR1 SEHNR and CDR2 FQNEAQ (reference sequence). CDR3 residues: CASSFRGAQETQYF. The DNA for the CDR3 is TGTGCCAGCAGCTTTCGGGGGGCCCAAGAGACCCAGTACTTC.

The chain uses TRBV7-7 and TRBJ2-5; 8 bases are a match to TRBD2. V shed 5 bases and J 2 bases; nucleotides not matched to a gene: 7. The CDR3 is 15 residues long. CDR1 and CDR2 from the germline V gene are SSHAT and FNYEAQ (reference sequence). This CDR3 reads CASSKLAGEQETQYF. The CDR3 DNA sequence: TGTGCCAGCAGCAAGCTAGCGGGTGAACAAGAGACCCAGTACTTC.

This clone was recorded only once. CDR3 DNA: TGTGCCAGCAGCTTAGCGCGGGAGTTCCGCTATCAGCCCCAGCATTTT. It is translated as CASSLAREFRYQPQHF. V gene TRBV7-2 combines with J gene TRBJ1-5; no definite D call. The CDR3 runs 16 residues. Germline values: CDR1 SGHTA, CDR2 FQGNSA. The V end lost 0 bases, the J end lost 5 bases, and 14 bases lay between the germline ends.

This CDR3 reads CASSPTDRVWQPQHF. Here the CDR3 DNA reads TGCGCCAGCAGCCCTACCGACAGGGTCTGGCAGCCCCAGCATTTT. This chain connects TRBV4-1 to TRBJ1-5; TRBD1 matches at 7 bases. There are 15 residues in the CDR3. Germline values: CDR1 MGHRA, CDR2 YSYEKL. Unmatched junction bases numbered 10, after V lost 4 bases and J lost 7 bases.

The chain uses TRBV7-2 and TRBJ1-4; D not resolved. This CDR3 has 15 amino acids. CDR1 and CDR2 (germline): SGHTA, FQGNSA. The V and J ends lost 5 bases and 8 bases respectively, with 18 bases between them. This CDR3 is CASSRKGTTEEKLFF. The CDR3, as DNA: TGTGCCAGCAGCCGTAAAGGTACCACGGAGGAAAAACTGTTTTTT.

The V gene is TRBV6-4, the J gene TRBJ2-2; 9 bases map to TRBD1. CDR1 is MRHNA and CDR2 is SNTAGT in the germline V gene. The CDR3 is 13 residues long. V dropped 8 bases and J dropped 7; count of bases not matched to a gene: 5. The CDR3 reads CASRDRDGGELFF. CDR3 bases: TGTGCCAGCCGGGACAGGGACGGCGGGGAGCTGTTTTTT.

This clone was recorded once. The chain recombines TRBV6-1 with TRBJ2-2, with 10 nucleotides matching TRBD2. The CDR3 loop spans 15 amino acids. CDR1 and CDR2 (germline): MNHNS, SASEGT. J lost 3 bases, V lost 7 bases, and 5 bases had no gene match. The CDR3 loop is CASNLAGVYTGELFF. In nucleotides, the CDR3 is TGTGCCAGCAATCTAGCGGGGGTTTACACCGGGGAGCTGTTTTTT.

This chain connects TRBV27 to TRBJ1-1; possibly TRBD1 for D (6 bases). Germline lookup yields CDR1 MNHEY and CDR2 SMNVEV (reference sequence). The ends were cut back, 5 bases at V and 1 base at J, with 8 bases in the middle. The CDR3 has 13 residues. CDR3 sequence reads: CASSLTGNTEAFF. In DNA, the CDR3 is TGTGCCAGCAGTCTGACAGGGAACACTGAAGCTTTCTTT.

The chain is built from TRBV5-1 and TRBJ2-6, with D perhaps TRBD2 (7 bases). Trimming shortened V by 5 bases and J by 0 bases, and 18 bases separated the two germline ends. This CDR3 region has 18 residues. Germline V gives CDR1 SGHRS, CDR2 YFSETQ. This CDR3 is CASSGVGGASSGANVLTF. CDR3 coding DNA: TGCGCCAGCAGTGGTGTGGGGGGGGCCAGCTCTGGGGCCAACGTCCTGACTTTC. Full variable domain (missing parts from reference TRBV5-1 and TRBJ2-6): KAGVTQTPRYLIKTRGQQVTLSCSPISGHRSVSWYQQTPGQGLQFLFEYFSETQRNKGNFPGRFSGRQFSNSRSEMNVSTLELGDSALYLCASSGVGGASSGANVLTFGAGSRLTVL.

The chain has TRBV4-1 and TRBJ1-3; D not resolved. Trimming pared 4 bases from V and 0 bases from J, leaving 10 bases between. The CDR3 covers 15 residues. The germline CDR1 and CDR2 sequences are MGHRA and YSYEKL. DNA for the CDR3: TGCGCCAGCAGCCCAGGACGTAGCTCTGGAAACACCATATATTTT. It encodes CASSPGRSSGNTIYF.

The chain recombines TRBV19 with TRBJ2-5; D is unclear. Germline loops: CDR1 LNHDA, CDR2 SQIVND (reference sequence). There are 12 residues in the CDR3. The V gene lost 1 base and the J gene lost 1 base, with 1 base spanning the gap. The CDR3 region has the DNA TGTGCCAGTAGTATAGGCCAAGAGACCCAGTACTTC. It yields the protein CASSIGQETQYF.

The chain joins TRBV7-2 to TRBJ1-1, with D unclear. V was cut by 5 bases and J by 6 bases, with 16 bases left in between. This CDR3 has 14 amino acids. Looked up from germline, CDR1 is SGHTA and CDR2 is FQGNSA. This chain's CDR3 is CASSPDTFHPEAFF. CDR3 DNA: TGTGCCAGCAGCCCAGACACCTTCCACCCTGAAGCTTTCTTT. Together with reference TRBV7-2 and TRBJ1-1, the CDR3 gives the full variable domain: GAGVSQSPSNKVTEKGKDVELRCDPISGHTALYWYRQSLGQGLEFLIYFQGNSAPDKSGLPSDRFSAERTGGSVSTLTIQRTQQEDSAVYLCASSPDTFHPEAFFGQGTRLTVV.

The genes are TRBV27 and TRBJ2-2, with TRBD2 matching over 7 bases. This CDR3 comprises 16 residues. CDR1 and CDR2 from the germline V gene are MNHEY and SMNVEV (reference sequence). Germline trimming cut 6 bases from V and 0 bases from J; bases unmatched to any gene: 7. CDR3 loop: CASSTRDYPNTGELFF. Here the CDR3 DNA reads TGTGCCAGCAGCACCCGGGACTACCCGAACACCGGGGAGCTGTTTTTT.

This rearrangement joins TRBV27 to TRBJ1-4; the D gene is possibly TRBD1 (5 bases). CDR1 MNHEY and CDR2 SMNVEV come from the germline V gene (reference sequence). Trimming removed 6 bases at V and 8 bases at J, with 13 bases between. The CDR3 is made up of 13 amino acids. In DNA, the CDR3 is TGTGCCAGCAGACCCGGGACGAACGAAAAACTGTTTTTT. As protein: CASRPGTNEKLFF.